The next 22 T cell receptor beta chains were all read from a single sample in a study of cytomegalovirus exposure and HLA in healthy donors. A multiplex PCR was run with 60 Vbeta primers and 13 Jbeta primers. TCRdb keeps only in-frame clones here, not all; method: immunoSEQ multiplex PCR. Here the sample spans around 80,000 clones, about 79% being singletons. Sequencing was done on a sample of PBMCs. Every receptor here comes from a man aged 35-49 years in good health and CMV-seronegative.

For this clone: The junction does not match germline at one end; this may be a read error. This rearrangement joins TRBV7-9 to TRBJ2-7, with 9 bases that match TRBD2. Germline lookup yields CDR1 SEHNR and CDR2 FQNEAQ (reference sequence). The CDR3 is 16 residues long. DNA of the CDR3: TGTTCCAGCAGCCCCAGACAGGGACTAGCAATCCACGAGCAGTACTTC. Translation: CSSSPRQGLAIHEQYF.

The chain combines TRBV6-5 with TRBJ2-1; 10 bases are a match to TRBD2. In germline, CDR1 is MNHEY, CDR2 SVGAGI. V lost 2 bases to trimming and J lost 7 bases; unmatched junction nucleotides: 8. The CDR3 is 16 residues long. CDR3 DNA: TGTGCCAGCAGTTACGGTCTAGCGGGAGTGAGTAATGAGCAGTTCTTC. It encodes CASSYGLAGVSNEQFF.

The V gene is TRBV2, the J gene TRBJ2-2; 8 bases are shared with TRBD1. The CDR3 spans 15 residues. The germline V gene has CDR1 SNHLY and CDR2 FYNNEI. V lost 5 bases and J lost 4; bases outside the gene matches: 6. The CDR3 sequence is CASSPRTGSTGELFF. Here the CDR3 DNA reads TGTGCCAGCAGTCCTCGGACAGGGAGCACCGGGGAGCTGTTTTTT.

This clone was observed a handful of times. V usage is TRBV5-4 and J usage is TRBJ2-3, with 10 bases that match TRBD2. This CDR3 has 15 residues. The V gene end was trimmed by 0 bases and the J gene end by 10 bases; junction bases not matched to a gene: 8. The germline CDR1 and CDR2 sequences are SGHNT and YYREEE (reference sequence). CDR3 bases: TGTGCCAGCAGCTTGGCCCTAGCGGGAGCGAAATCGCAGTATTTT. Translating it yields CASSLALAGAKSQYF.

The CDR3, as DNA: TGTGCCTGGAGTTTGGCGGGAGGGTGGAATACGCAGTATTTT. This sequence encodes CAWSLAGGWNTQYF. The gene calls are TRBV30 and TRBJ2-3; 9 nucleotides match TRBD2. The V gene's germline CDR1 is GTSNPN and CDR2 SVGIG (reference sequence). With 2 bases clipped from V and 7 bases from J, the junction kept 7 bases outside the gene matches. There are 14 residues in the CDR3. Combining the CDR3 with reference TRBV30 and TRBJ2-3 gives the whole variable domain SQTIHQWPATLVQPVGSPLSLECTVEGTSNPNLYWYRQAAGRGLQLLFYSVGIGQISSEVPQNLSASRPQDRQFILSSKKLLLSDSGFYLCAWSLAGGWNTQYFGPGTRLTVL.

This chain links TRBV5-5 with TRBJ2-5; 7 bases agree with TRBD1. With 0 bases clipped from V and 5 bases from J, the junction kept 7 bases outside the gene matches. The germline gives CDR1 SGHKS, CDR2 YYEKEE (reference sequence). The CDR3 consists of 15 residues. The CDR3 DNA follows: TGTGCCAGCAGCTTGGGCAGACAGGGTCGGGAGACCCAGTACTTC. Encoded protein: CASSLGRQGRETQYF.

CDR3 bases: TGTGCCAGCAGTTTTCGGTGGCAGGGTGGTCAGCCCCAGCATTTT. It yields the protein CASSFRWQGGQPQHF. The chain couples TRBV28 to TRBJ1-5; a possible D gene is TRBD1 (5 bases). V shed 3 bases and J shed 6 bases, with 15 bases lying between them. Looked up from germline, CDR1 is MDHEN and CDR2 is SYDVKM. This CDR3 has 15 amino acids.

This sequence joins TRBV5-1 and TRBJ2-7, with a possible D match to TRBD1 (6 bases). The CDR3 runs to 14 residues. Germline assignment: CDR1 SGHRS and CDR2 YFSETQ. The V and J ends lost 4 bases and 3 bases respectively, with 14 bases between them. CDR3 loop: CASSRSRDIYEQYF. As DNA, the CDR3 is TGCGCCAGCAGCCGGTCCCGGGACATCTACGAGCAGTACTTC. The complete variable domain, with remaining parts taken from reference TRBV5-1 and TRBJ2-7, reads KAGVTQTPRYLIKTRGQQVTLSCSPISGHRSVSWYQQTPGQGLQFLFEYFSETQRNKGNFPGRFSGRQFSNSRSEMNVSTLELGDSALYLCASSRSRDIYEQYFGPGTRLTVT.

This chain joins TRBV21-1 and TRBJ1-1; the listed D gene, TRBD1, was not tested against the DNA. TRBV21-1 is labeled a pseudogene. The length of the CDR3 is 18 residues. The CDR3 is CASSKGYRAYAENTEAFF. In nucleotides, the CDR3 is TGTGCCAGCAGCAAAGGTTACAGGGCCTACGCCGAGAACACTGAAGCTTTCTTT.

This sequence joins TRBV28 and TRBJ2-1, with TRBD2 matching 12 bases. Germline values: CDR1 MDHEN, CDR2 SYDVKM. The CDR3 is 17 amino acids. V lost 2 bases and J lost 9; bases outside the gene matches: 11. The CDR3: CASSLTPGLAGGGEQFF. The CDR3 nucleotides read TGTGCCAGCAGTTTAACCCCCGGGCTAGCGGGAGGGGGTGAGCAGTTCTTC.

This clone appeared a single time. The chain links TRBV28 to TRBJ2-3; TRBD1 aligns across 7 bases. The germline CDR1 and CDR2 sequences are MDHEN and SYDVKM. The junction had 14 bases not matched to a gene; V was cut back by 6 bases and J by 2 bases. This CDR3 is 17 amino acids long. CDR3 DNA sequence: TGTGCCAGCAGAGTGGCAGGGGGTCCCCCACACACAGATACGCAGTATTTT. Translated, it gives CASRVAGGPPHTDTQYF. Looking up the rest from reference TRBV28 and TRBJ2-3 gives the full variable domain: DVKVTQSSRYLVKRTGEKVFLECVQDMDHENMFWYRQDPGLGLRLIYFSYDVKMKEKGDIPEGYSVSREKKERFSLILESASTNQTSMYLCASRVAGGPPHTDTQYFGPGTRLTVL.

The chain is built from TRBV2 and TRBJ2-7, with 7 bases lining up with TRBD2. The CDR3 has 15 amino acids. Germline trimming cut 6 bases from V and 5 bases from J; bases unmatched to any gene: 13. Germline V gene lookup returns CDR1 SNHLY and CDR2 FYNNEI. CDR3 bases: TGTGCCAGCAGCGCTCCCACTAGCGTCTGGGACGAGCAGTACTTC. Its protein is CASSAPTSVWDEQYF.

The chain links TRBV19 to TRBJ1-1, with 7 bases lining up with TRBD1. V lost 3 bases, J lost 0 bases, and 1 base stayed unmatched. Germline V gives CDR1 LNHDA, CDR2 SQIVND (reference sequence). This CDR3 contains 14 residues. CDR3 in DNA: TGTGCCAGTAGTATTACAGGGGTGAACACTGAAGCTTTCTTT. The encoded protein is CASSITGVNTEAFF.

Only one count was recorded for this clone. The chain recombines TRBV7-2 with TRBJ1-1; weak D call: TRBD1 (6 bases). CDR3 length: 13 amino acids. Germline CDR1 SGHTA, CDR2 FQGNSA. V lost 3 bases and J lost 5, with 10 bases in between. The CDR3 sequence: CASSLLQGTEAFF. The CDR3 DNA reads TGTGCCAGCAGCTTGTTACAGGGAACTGAAGCTTTCTTT.

The rearrangement joins TRBV5-6 to TRBJ2-3; 10 nucleotides line up with TRBD2. With V trimmed by 3 bases and J by 5 bases, 6 bases remained unmatched. The CDR3 runs to 15 residues. Per the germline V gene, CDR1 is SGHDT and CDR2 is YYEEEE. The DNA for the CDR3 is TGTGCCAGCAGCTCGTCTAGCGGGAGTATAGATACGCAGTATTTT. Translated, it gives CASSSSSGSIDTQYF.

V gene TRBV5-4 combines with J gene TRBJ2-5; 8 nucleotides match TRBD1. The better agreement between TRBJ2-7 and the DNA end casts doubt on the J call. CDR3 size: 13 residues. Germline values: CDR1 SGHNT, CDR2 YYREEE (reference sequence). The CDR3 is CASSRQGLGEQYF. Written as DNA, the CDR3 is TGTGCCAGCAGCCGACAGGGGCTCGGCGAGCAGTACTTC.

This chain joins TRBV13 and TRBJ2-3; 13 nucleotides match TRBD2. The CDR3 length is 16 residues. The J segment lost 2 bases and the V segment lost 3 bases, leaving 2 bases of the junction unmatched. Germline assignment: CDR1 PRHDT and CDR2 FYEKMQ (reference sequence). This CDR3 reads CASSFGTSGITDTQYF. In DNA form, the CDR3 reads TGTGCCAGCAGCTTCGGGACTAGCGGGATCACAGATACGCAGTATTTT. The full variable domain, in which reference TRBV13 and TRBJ2-3 provide the parts outside the CDR3, is AAGVIQSPRHLIKEKRETATLKCYPIPRHDTVYWYQQGPGQDPQFLISFYEKMQSDKGSIPDRFSAQQFSDYHSELNMSSLELGDSALYFCASSFGTSGITDTQYFGPGTRLTVL.

The chain links TRBV6-5 to TRBJ2-3; 11 bases align to TRBD2. Germline CDR1 MNHEY, CDR2 SVGAGI. Germline trimming cut 5 bases from V and 2 bases from J; bases unmatched to any gene: 3. The CDR3 length is 15 residues. This chain's CDR3 is CASSPTSGNTDTQYF. The CDR3 nucleotides read TGTGCCAGCAGTCCGACTAGCGGGAACACAGATACGCAGTATTTT.

This clone showed up just a few times. The gene calls are TRBV6-1 and TRBJ2-2; TRBD1 matches at 10 bases. Unmatched junction bases numbered 1, after V lost 6 bases and J lost 3 bases. The germline V gene encodes CDR1 MNHNS and CDR2 SASEGT. There are 14 residues in the CDR3. The CDR3 protein is CASSGQGDTGELFF. CDR3 coding DNA: TGTGCCAGCAGCGGACAGGGGGACACCGGGGAGCTGTTTTTT.

The chain combines TRBV29-1 with TRBJ2-5; 7 bases match TRBD1. The germline V gene has CDR1 SQVTM and CDR2 ANQGSEA. This CDR3 comprises 18 residues. Trimming at V came to 5 bases and at J to 3 bases, leaving 21 bases not matched to a gene. The CDR3 here is CSVTPGQPPRSVKETQYF. The CDR3 nucleotides read TGCAGCGTTACCCCGGGACAGCCCCCACGAAGTGTGAAAGAGACCCAGTACTTC.

In its sample, this clone was seen a few times. The chain carries TRBV29-1 and TRBJ2-1; 13 positions agree with TRBD2. Germline V gene data show CDR1 as SQVTM and CDR2 as ANQGSEA. CDR3 length equals 17 residues. The V gene end was trimmed by 7 bases and the J gene end by 0 bases; junction bases not matched to a gene: 9. The CDR3 loop reads CSARTSGSKSSYNEQFF. The CDR3 region has the DNA TGCAGCGCCCGGACTAGCGGGAGTAAGAGCTCCTACAATGAGCAGTTCTTC.

This rearrangement joins TRBV6-1 to TRBJ2-3; 7 bases match TRBD1. V shed 5 bases and J 6 bases; nucleotides not matched to a gene: 8. The germline V gene encodes CDR1 MNHNS and CDR2 SASEGT. The CDR3 runs to 14 residues. The DNA for the CDR3 is TGTGCCAGCAGTCCGACAGGGTTAGCTGATACGCAGTATTTT. Amino acid sequence: CASSPTGLADTQYF.